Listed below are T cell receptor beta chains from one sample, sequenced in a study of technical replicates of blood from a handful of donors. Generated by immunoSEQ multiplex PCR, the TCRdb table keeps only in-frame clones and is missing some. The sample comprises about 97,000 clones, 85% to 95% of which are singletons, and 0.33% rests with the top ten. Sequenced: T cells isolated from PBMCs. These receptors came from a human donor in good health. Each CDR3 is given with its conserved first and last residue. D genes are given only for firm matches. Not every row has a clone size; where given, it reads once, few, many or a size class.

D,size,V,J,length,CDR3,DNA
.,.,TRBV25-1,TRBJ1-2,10,CASSGTDYTF,TGTGCCAGCAGTGGGACAGACTACACCTTC
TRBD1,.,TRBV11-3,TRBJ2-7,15,CASSEGTAISYEQYF,TGTGCCAGCAGCGAAGGGACAGCAATCTCCTACGAGCAGTACTTC
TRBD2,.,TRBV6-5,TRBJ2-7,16,CASSYSSGTNSYEQYF,TGTGCCAGCAGTTACTCTTCCGGGACTAACTCCTACGAGCAGTACTTC
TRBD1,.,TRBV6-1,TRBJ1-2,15,CASSENTGGNYGYTF,TGTGCCAGCAGTGAAAACACAGGGGGCAACTATGGCTACACCTTC
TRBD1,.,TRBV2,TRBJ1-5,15,CASRHGQESNQPQHF,TGTGCCAGCAGACATGGACAGGAAAGCAATCAGCCCCAGCATTTT
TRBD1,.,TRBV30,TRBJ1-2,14,CAWSVDRAVYGYTF,TGTGCCTGGAGTGTAGACAGGGCGGTCTATGGCTACACCTTC
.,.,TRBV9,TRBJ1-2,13,CASSVVSGSGYTF,TGTGCCAGCAGCGTAGTATCAGGATCTGGCTACACCTTC
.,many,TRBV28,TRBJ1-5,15,CASSLLQGGNQPQHF,TGTGCCAGCAGTTTATTACAGGGTGGCAATCAGCCCCAGCATTTT
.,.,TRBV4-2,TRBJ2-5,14,CASSQDYGQETQYF,TGTGCCAGCAGCCAAGATTACGGCCAAGAGACCCAGTACTTC
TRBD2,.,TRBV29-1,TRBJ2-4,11,CTLAGGTIQYF,TGCACCCTAGCGGGAGGGACCATTCAGTACTTC
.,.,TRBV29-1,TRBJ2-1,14,CSARDGLGYNEQFF,TGCAGCGCAAGAGATGGACTCGGGTACAATGAGCAGTTCTTC
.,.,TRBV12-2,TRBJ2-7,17,CASRLVFLSTLSYEQYF,TGTGCAAGTCGCTTAGTCTTCTTATCCACTCTCTCCTACGAGCAGTACTTC
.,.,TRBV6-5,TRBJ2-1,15,CASSPSETLYNEQFF,TGTGCCAGCAGCCCTAGCGAGACCCTTTACAATGAGCAGTTCTTC
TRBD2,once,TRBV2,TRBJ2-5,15,CASSENALAGETQYF,TGTGCCAGCAGTGAAAATGCACTAGCGGGAGAGACCCAGTACTTC
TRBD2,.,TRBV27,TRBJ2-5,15,CASTVAGGPYETQYF,TGTGCCAGCACGGTAGCGGGAGGGCCCTATGAGACCCAGTACTTC
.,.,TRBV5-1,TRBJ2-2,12,CASRPGNGELFF,TGCGCCAGCAGGCCGGGGAACGGGGAGCTGTTTTTT
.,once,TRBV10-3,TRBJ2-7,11,CAISPNYEQYF,TGTGCCATCAGCCCCAACTACGAGCAGTACTTC
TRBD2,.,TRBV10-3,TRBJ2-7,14,CAITGLAGDYEQYF,TGTGCCATCACGGGACTAGCGGGGGACTACGAGCAGTACTTC
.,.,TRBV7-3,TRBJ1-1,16,CASSLLGREANTEAFF,TGTGCCAGCAGCTTATTGGGCAGGGAGGCGAACACTGAAGCTTTCTTT
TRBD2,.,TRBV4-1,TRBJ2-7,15,CASSPTREASYEQYF,TGCGCCAGCAGCCCAACCCGGGAGGCTTCCTACGAGCAGTACTTC
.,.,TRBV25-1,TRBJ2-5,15,CASSAEVLVQETQYF,TGTGCCAGCAGTGCCGAGGTTTTGGTCCAAGAGACCCAGTACTTC
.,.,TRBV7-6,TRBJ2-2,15,CASSLFFANTGELFF,TGTGCCAGCAGCTTATTTTTCGCGAACACCGGGGAGCTGTTTTTT
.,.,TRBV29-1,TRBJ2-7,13,CSVAPDRSYEQYF,TGCAGCGTCGCCCCGGACAGAAGCTACGAGCAGTACTTC
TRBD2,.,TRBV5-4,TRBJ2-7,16,CASSYAGTSGAYEQYF,TGTGCCAGCAGCTACGCCGGGACTAGCGGGGCCTACGAGCAGTACTTC
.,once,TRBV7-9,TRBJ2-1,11,CASSYLDEQFF,TGTGCCAGCAGCTATCTTGATGAGCAGTTCTTC
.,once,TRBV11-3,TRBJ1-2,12,CASSFQGYGYTF,TGTGCCAGCAGCTTTCAGGGCTATGGCTACACCTTC
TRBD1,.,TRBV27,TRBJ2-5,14,CASMDRSGRETQYF,TGTGCCAGCATGGACAGGTCGGGAAGAGAGACCCAGTACTTC
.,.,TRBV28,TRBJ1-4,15,CASSLGVGETEKLFF,TGTGCCAGCAGTTTAGGCGTTGGGGAGACGGAAAAACTGTTTTTT
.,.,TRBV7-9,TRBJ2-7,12,CAVGIGVGAQYF,TGTGCCGTCGGGATCGGAGTCGGCGCGCAGTACTTC
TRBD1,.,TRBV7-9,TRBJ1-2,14,CASSLEGGPGGYTF,TGTGCCAGCAGCTTAGAAGGGGGCCCGGGAGGCTACACCTTC
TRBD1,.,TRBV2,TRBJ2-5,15,CASRGTGTEEETQYF,TGTGCCAGCAGGGGTACCGGGACAGAAGAAGAGACCCAGTACTTC
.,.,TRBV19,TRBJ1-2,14,CASSIQGEDYGYTF,TGTGCCAGTAGTATCCAGGGCGAGGACTATGGCTACACCTTC
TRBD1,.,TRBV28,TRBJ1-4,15,CASSRDSSRNEKLFF,TGTGCCAGCAGTAGGGACAGTTCCAGGAATGAAAAACTGTTTTTT